Listed here is a single TCR beta chain. Its antigen is currently unknown. The germline V gene has CDR1 SQVTM and CDR2 ANQGSEA. V lost 6 bases to trimming and J lost 3 bases; unmatched junction nucleotides: 8. The CDR3 spans 16 residues. Only in-frame clones appear in the TCRdb table, and some are missing; sequencing was by immunoSEQ multiplex PCR. There are approximately 500,000 clones in the sample; about 95% occur only once, and roughly 0.06% lies in the top ten. The source of the sample is a study of shared clonotypes between healthy human individuals. The overall study: Every donor yielded three CD4 naive, three CD4 memory, two CD8 naive and one CD8 memory plate.

Overall study results and limits: All-four-donor shared clonotypes had higher generation probabilities than non-shared clonotypes did. Sharing across four donors was seen in 4% to 5% of naive CD4 clonotypes. On the whole, naive subsets had larger estimated richness than memory subsets had.

This clonotype originated in a woman in her 30s in good health. The source material was naive CD4+ T cells sorted from blood. Subset noted: CD45RA+ positively selected. V gene TRBV29-1 combines with J gene TRBJ2-3; 14 nucleotides match TRBD2. CDR3 sequence reads: CSVPGTSGSGTDTQYF. As DNA, the CDR3 is TGCAGCGTCCCCGGGACTAGCGGGAGTGGAACAGATACGCAGTATTTT.